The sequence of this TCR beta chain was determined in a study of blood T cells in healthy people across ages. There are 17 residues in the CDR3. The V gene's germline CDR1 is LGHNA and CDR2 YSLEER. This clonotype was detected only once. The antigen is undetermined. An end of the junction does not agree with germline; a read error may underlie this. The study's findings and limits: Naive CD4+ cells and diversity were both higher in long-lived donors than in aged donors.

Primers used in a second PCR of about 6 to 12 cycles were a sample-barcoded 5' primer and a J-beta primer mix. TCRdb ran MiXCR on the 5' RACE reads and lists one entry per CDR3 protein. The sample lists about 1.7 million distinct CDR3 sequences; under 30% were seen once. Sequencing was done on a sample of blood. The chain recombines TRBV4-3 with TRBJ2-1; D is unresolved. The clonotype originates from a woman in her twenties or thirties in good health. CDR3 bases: TGCGCCAGCAGCCAAGATAGAAGGGCCCCCTTGAACAATGGGCAGTTCTTC. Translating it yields CASSQDRRAPLNNGQFF.